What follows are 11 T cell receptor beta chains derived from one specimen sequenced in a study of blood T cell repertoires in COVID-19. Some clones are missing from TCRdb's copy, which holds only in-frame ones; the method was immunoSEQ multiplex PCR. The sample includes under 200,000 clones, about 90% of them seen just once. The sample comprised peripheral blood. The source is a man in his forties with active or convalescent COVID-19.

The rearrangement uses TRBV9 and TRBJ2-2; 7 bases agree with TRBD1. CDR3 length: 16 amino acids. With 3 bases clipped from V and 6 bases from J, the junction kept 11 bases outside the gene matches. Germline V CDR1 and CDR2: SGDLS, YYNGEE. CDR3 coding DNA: TGTGCCAGCAGCGAGCGACAGGGTTCGTCCGCCGGGGAGCTGTTTTTT. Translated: CASSERQGSSAGELFF.

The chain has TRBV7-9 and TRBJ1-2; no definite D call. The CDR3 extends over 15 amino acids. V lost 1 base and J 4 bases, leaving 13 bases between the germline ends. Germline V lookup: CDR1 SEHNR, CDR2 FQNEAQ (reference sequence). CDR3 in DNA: TGTGCCAGCAGCTTAGATGGGGAGGCCGCCTATGGCTACACCTTC. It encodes CASSLDGEAAYGYTF.

This CDR3 reads CASSWRGGLTDTQYF. CDR3 DNA: TGTGCCAGCAGCTGGAGGGGGGGGCTCACAGATACGCAGTATTTT. The chain uses TRBV7-2 and TRBJ2-3; perhaps TRBD2 as D (7 bases). Per germline, CDR1 SGHTA and CDR2 FQGNSA. The CDR3 has 15 amino acids. V was cut by 4 bases and J by 2 bases, with 13 bases left in between.

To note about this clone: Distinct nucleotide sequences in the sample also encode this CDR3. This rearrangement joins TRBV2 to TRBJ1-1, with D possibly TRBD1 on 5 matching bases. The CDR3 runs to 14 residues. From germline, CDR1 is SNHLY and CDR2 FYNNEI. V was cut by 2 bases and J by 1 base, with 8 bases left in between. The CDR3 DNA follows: TGTGCCAGCAGTGAACGGCAGGGGAACACTGAAGCTTTCTTT. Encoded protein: CASSERQGNTEAFF. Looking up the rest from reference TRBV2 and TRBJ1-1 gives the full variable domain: EPEVTQTPSHQVTQMGQEVILRCVPISNHLYFYWYRQILGQKVEFLVSFYNNEISEKSEIFDDQFSVERPDGSNFTLKIRSTKLEDSAMYFCASSERQGNTEAFFGQGTRLTVV.

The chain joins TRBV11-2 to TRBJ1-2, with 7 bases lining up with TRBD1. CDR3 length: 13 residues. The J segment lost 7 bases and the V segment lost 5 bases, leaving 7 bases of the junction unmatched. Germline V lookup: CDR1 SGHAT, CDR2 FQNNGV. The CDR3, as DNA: TGTGCCAGCAGCCCCGGGACAGTCTTTGGCTACACCTTC. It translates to CASSPGTVFGYTF. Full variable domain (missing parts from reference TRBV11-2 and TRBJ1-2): EAGVAQSPRYKIIEKRQSVAFWCNPISGHATLYWYQQILGQGPKLLIQFQNNGVVDDSQLPKDRFSAERLKGVDSTLKIQPAKLEDSAVYLCASSPGTVFGYTFGSGTRLTVV.

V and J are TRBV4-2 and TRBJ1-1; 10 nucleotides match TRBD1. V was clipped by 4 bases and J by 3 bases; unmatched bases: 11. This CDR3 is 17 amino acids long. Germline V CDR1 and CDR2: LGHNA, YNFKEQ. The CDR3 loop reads CASSLRTGGILDTEAFF. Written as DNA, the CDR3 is TGTGCCAGCAGCCTTCGGACAGGGGGGATATTGGACACTGAAGCTTTCTTT.

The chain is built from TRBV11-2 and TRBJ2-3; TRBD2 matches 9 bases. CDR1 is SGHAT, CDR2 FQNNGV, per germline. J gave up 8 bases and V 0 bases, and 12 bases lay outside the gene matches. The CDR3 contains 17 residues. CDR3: CASSLDIVPERGATQYF. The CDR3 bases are TGTGCCAGCAGCTTAGATATTGTCCCGGAGCGGGGGGCTACGCAGTATTTT.

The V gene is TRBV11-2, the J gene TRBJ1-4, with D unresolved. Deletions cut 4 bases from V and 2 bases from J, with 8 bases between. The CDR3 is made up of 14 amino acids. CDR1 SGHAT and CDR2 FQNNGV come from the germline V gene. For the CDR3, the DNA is TGTGCCAGCAGCTCAACCCGGACTAATGAAAAACTGTTTTTT. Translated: CASSSTRTNEKLFF.

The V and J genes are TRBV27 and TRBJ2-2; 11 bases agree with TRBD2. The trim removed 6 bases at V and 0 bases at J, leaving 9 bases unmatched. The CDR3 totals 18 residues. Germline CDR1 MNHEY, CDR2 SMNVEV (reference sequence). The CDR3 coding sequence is TGTGCCAGCAGACCCGGGACTAGCGGCGATACGAACACCGGGGAGCTGTTTTTT. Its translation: CASRPGTSGDTNTGELFF.

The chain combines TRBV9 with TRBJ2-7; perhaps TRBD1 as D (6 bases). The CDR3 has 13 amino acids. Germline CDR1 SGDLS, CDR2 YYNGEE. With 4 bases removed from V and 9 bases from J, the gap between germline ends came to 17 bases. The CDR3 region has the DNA TGTGCCAGCAGCCCGGGACATAGCCTCGTGCAGTACTTC. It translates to CASSPGHSLVQYF.

CDR3 loop: CASSLYQAPESPQHF. DNA of the CDR3: TGTGCCAGCAGTTTATACCAGGCCCCCGAATCGCCCCAGCATTTT. The chain carries TRBV27 and TRBJ1-5; no firm D call. The length of the CDR3 is 15 residues. Per the germline V gene, CDR1 is MNHEY and CDR2 is SMNVEV (reference sequence). Trimming shortened V by 1 base and J by 9 bases, and 16 bases separated the two germline ends.